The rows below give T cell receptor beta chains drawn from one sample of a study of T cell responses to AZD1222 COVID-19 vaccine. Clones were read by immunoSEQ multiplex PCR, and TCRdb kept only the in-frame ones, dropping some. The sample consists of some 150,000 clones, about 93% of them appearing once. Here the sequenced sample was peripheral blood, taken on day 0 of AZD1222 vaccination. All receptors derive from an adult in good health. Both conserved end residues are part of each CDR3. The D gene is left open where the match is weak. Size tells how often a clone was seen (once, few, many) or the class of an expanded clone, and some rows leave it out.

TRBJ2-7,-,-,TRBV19,TGTGCCAGTAGTCTTCAAGCGAGAGGCTACGAGCAGTACTTC,CASSLQARGYEQYF
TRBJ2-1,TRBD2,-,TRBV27,TGTGCCAGCAGTCCCCGAGGACTAGGGTCCTACAATGAGCAGTTCTTC,CASSPRGLGSYNEQFF
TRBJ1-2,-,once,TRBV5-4,TGTGCCAGCAGAACAGGGAGTACTTATGGCTACACCTTC,CASRTGSTYGYTF
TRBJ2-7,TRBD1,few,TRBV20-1,TGCAGTGCTGGTGGACAGGGGGATACCTACGAGCAGTACTTC,CSAGGQGDTYEQYF
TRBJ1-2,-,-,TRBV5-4,TGTGCCAGCAGCTTAGGGACTACAGTGCGTGGCTACACCTTC,CASSLGTTVRGYTF
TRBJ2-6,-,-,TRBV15,TGTGCCACCAGCAGGATCCAAACCTCTGGGGCCAACGTCCTGACTTTC,CATSRIQTSGANVLTF
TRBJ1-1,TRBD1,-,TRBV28,TGTGCCAGCAGTTCGGTTGGGGACAGGGAGTTCACTGAAGCTTTCTTT,CASSSVGDREFTEAFF
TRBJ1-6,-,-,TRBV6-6,TGTGCCAGCAGTTACGGCTCGCTGTCACCCCTCCACTTT,CASSYGSLSPLHF
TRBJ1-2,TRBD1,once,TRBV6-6,TGTGCCAGCAGTTACTACACAGGGGAGGGGAAATATGGCTACACCTTC,CASSYYTGEGKYGYTF
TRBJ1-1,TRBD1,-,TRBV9,TGTGCCAGCAGCGTAGCGGGACAGTTGAACACTGAAGCTTTCTTT,CASSVAGQLNTEAFF
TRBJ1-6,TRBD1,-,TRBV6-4,TGTGCCAGCAGTGTGGGACAGGGTAATTCACCCCTCCACTTT,CASSVGQGNSPLHF
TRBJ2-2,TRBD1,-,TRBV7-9,TGTGCCAGCAGCCCCGGACAGGGAAGGAGCGGGGAGCTGTTTTTT,CASSPGQGRSGELFF
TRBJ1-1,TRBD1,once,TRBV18,TGTGCCAGCTCACCACCGGGACAGAGCACTGAAGCTTTCTTT,CASSPPGQSTEAFF
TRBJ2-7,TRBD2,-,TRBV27,TGTGCCAGCAGTTTACTAGCGGGAGTTCGAGAGCAGTACTTC,CASSLLAGVREQYF
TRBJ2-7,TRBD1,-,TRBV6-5,TGTGCCAGCAGGGACAGGGGGGGCGAGCAGTACTTC,CASRDRGGEQYF
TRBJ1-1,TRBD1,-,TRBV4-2,TGTGCCAGCAGCCAAGCACAGGGGGCGGCCACTGAAGCTTTCTTT,CASSQAQGAATEAFF
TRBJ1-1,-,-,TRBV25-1,TGTGCCAGCAGTGACGAGGGGCGGGTTACTGAAGCTTTCTTT,CASSDEGRVTEAFF